This is a list of T cell receptor beta chains from one sample in a study of T cell repertoires in cytomegalovirus infection. TCRdb reanalysed the reads using MiXCR and keeps one entry per CDR3 protein. The profile covers about 140,000 distinct CDR3 sequences, with 5.5% to 7% appearing a single time and 15% to 20% taken by the ten largest. Sequenced material: PBMCs. These receptors were obtained from a human donor in good health (CMV status not recorded). Some clones in this sample may be carry-over from other donors' samples. The CDR3 runs from the conserved cysteine through the conserved F or W. The order of the fields is V gene, D gene, clone size, J gene, CDR3 DNA, CDR3 protein. The D gene is left open where the match is weak. Some rows have no size entry. The others give once, few or many, or a class for an expanded clone.

TRBV6-5	-	many	TRBJ1-1	TGTGCCAGCAGTTCAGGGAGTTGGACTGAAGCTTTCTTT	CASSSGSWTEAFF
TRBV20-1	-	-	TRBJ2-3	TGCAGTGCCCTGACAGTGCTCGCAGATACGCAGTATTTT	CSALTVLADTQYF
TRBV7-2	TRBD2	many	TRBJ2-1	TGTGCCAGCAGCTTAAGCAGGGGAGGAGCGGGGGGGCAGCAGTTCTTC	CASSLSRGGAGGQQFF
TRBV24-1	-	many	TRBJ2-1	TGTGCCACCAGTGCCCGGGACACCAAGGTTAATGAGCAGTTCTTC	CATSARDTKVNEQFF
TRBV19	-	-	TRBJ1-2	TGTGCCAGTAGTATGACTTCGTCGCACTATGGCTACACCTTC	CASSMTSSHYGYTF
TRBV7-9	-	many	TRBJ2-2	TGTGCCAGCAGCCCTACCCAGACCAAGCTGTTTTTT	CASSPTQTKLFF
TRBV5-6	TRBD1	many	TRBJ2-1	TGTGCCAGCAGCTTCCGACCTACAGGGGGTGATGAGCAGTTCTTC	CASSFRPTGGDEQFF
TRBV2	-	-	TRBJ1-2	TGTGCCAGCAGTGAAGCGAGGGGGTCTGGTGGCTACACCTTC	CASSEARGSGGYTF
TRBV19	TRBD1	many	TRBJ1-5	TGTGCCAGTAGGCCAACAGGGGATGGGGGGAATCAGCCCCAGCATTTT	CASRPTGDGGNQPQHF
TRBV2	-	few	TRBJ1-1	TGTGCCAGCAGTGGCGAGAGTATGAACACTGAAGCTTTCTTT	CASSGESMNTEAFF
TRBV7-6	TRBD2	many	TRBJ2-5	TGTGCCAGCAGCCACGGGGGGGCCCAAGAGACCCAGTACTTC	CASSHGGAQETQYF
TRBV12-3/TRBV12-4	-	many	TRBJ1-1	TGTGCCAGCACCATGAACACTGAAGCTTTCTTT	CASTMNTEAFF
TRBV7-9	TRBD1	many	TRBJ1-2	TGTGCCAGCAGCACAAACCCGGGACAGGGGTATGGCTACACCTTC	CASSTNPGQGYGYTF
TRBV10-3	TRBD2	-	TRBJ2-2	TGTGCCATCAGTGAAGGCAGCGGGACGAACACCGGGGAGCTGTTTTTT	CAISEGSGTNTGELFF
TRBV7-8	-	many	TRBJ1-1	TGTGCCAGCAGTCTCTCTAGGACCCTCAAGAACACTGAAGCTTTCTTT	CASSLSRTLKNTEAFF
TRBV12-3/TRBV12-4	-	many	TRBJ1-5	TGTGCCAGCAGTTTGGATTTTGGCAATCAGCCCCAGCATTTT	CASSLDFGNQPQHF
TRBV7-3	TRBD1	many	TRBJ1-2	TGTGCCAGCAGCTCAGGGGGCAGTGGCTACACCTTC	CASSSGGSGYTF
TRBV7-2	-	many	TRBJ2-1	TGTGCCAGCAGCTTAGGGACCTACAATGAGCAGTTCTTC	CASSLGTYNEQFF
TRBV7-2	-	many	TRBJ2-3	TGTGCCAGCAGCTTTCGGATGTTAGATACGCAGTATTTT	CASSFRMLDTQYF
TRBV29-1	TRBD2	many	TRBJ2-3	TGCAGCGTTGAACCATCTAGCGGGGCCACAGATACGCAGTATTTT	CSVEPSSGATDTQYF
TRBV4-1	-	many	TRBJ2-1	TGCGCCAGCAGCCAAGGAAGCCCCCGATACAATGAGCAGTTCTTC	CASSQGSPRYNEQFF
TRBV6-5	-	many	TRBJ1-1	TGTGCCAGCAGTTACCCCATGAACACTGAAGCTTTCTTT	CASSYPMNTEAFF
TRBV24-1	-	few	TRBJ2-6	TGTGCCACCTCGGTCGGGGGTCGGGACTCTGGGGCCAACGTCCTGACTTTC	CATSVGGRDSGANVLTF
TRBV20-1	-	many	TRBJ2-1	TGCAGTGCTAGAGTTCTTGGGCCTCAGGGCGAACTATACAATGAGCAGTTCTTC	CSARVLGPQGELYNEQFF
TRBV7-2	-	many	TRBJ2-1	TGTGCCAGCAGCCCCCCCGTGGCTGCCCCTGCTTACAATGAGCAGTTCTTC	CASSPPVAAPAYNEQFF
TRBV7-8	TRBD1	many	TRBJ1-1	TGTGCCAGCAGCACTGGGACAGGGAACATAAAGACTGAAGCTTTCTTT	CASSTGTGNIKTEAFF
TRBV28	-	many	TRBJ1-4	TGTGCCAGCACCCACCACAGAGCAACTAATGAAAAACTGTTTTTT	CASTHHRATNEKLFF
TRBV10-3	-	few	TRBJ2-7	TGTGCCATCACCAGGGAGTACGAGCAGTACTTC	CAITREYEQYF
TRBV6-2/TRBV6-3	-	-	TRBJ1-1	TGTGCCAGCACGGCGGGGAACACTGAAGCTTTCTTT	CASTAGNTEAFF
TRBV7-2	TRBD1	many	TRBJ2-5	TGTGCCAGCAGCTCGCCCCTTCAGGGGGAGGAGACCCAGTACTTC	CASSSPLQGEETQYF